A selection of T cell receptor beta chains follows, all from one sample in a study of tumor-infiltrating lymphocytes in primary liver carcinoma. Each CDR3 protein is one row after TCRdb ran MiXCR on the multiplex PCR reads. The sample has about 200,000 distinct CDR3 sequences; roughly 80% are singletons. Sequenced sample: tumor tissue from primary liver carcinoma. These receptors all come from a man aged 35 to 55 with primary liver carcinoma and hepatitis B virus infection. Both conserved end residues are part of each CDR3. Each record gives: V gene, J gene, D gene, clone size, CDR3 DNA, CDR3 protein. D genes are given only for firm matches. Clone size is stated in some rows and not others, as once, few, many or a class when expanded.

>TRBV6-5|TRBJ1-2|NA|NA
TGTGCCACCCTAGACCTTGCCGCAAAGAACACCTTC
CATLDLAAKNTF
>TRBV29-1|TRBJ2-7|NA|NA
TGCAGCGTACAAGTTAAAGGGGACGAAGGCGAGCAGTACTTC
CSVQVKGDEGEQYF
>TRBV11-2|TRBJ1-5|NA|NA
TGTGCCAGCAACTTAGATCTGGTGGTGTCTCAGCCCCAGCATTTT
CASNLDLVVSQPQHF
>TRBV11-1|TRBJ2-3|NA|few
TGTGCCAGCAGCTTAGAATCGGCAGGGGACTCGAATACGCAGTATTTT
CASSLESAGDSNTQYF
>TRBV6-6|TRBJ2-6|TRBD1|NA
TGTGCCAGGAGGCCTGGGACAGTAACTCTGCGGGCCTACGTCCTGACTTTC
CARRPGTVTLRAYVLTF
>TRBV6-2/TRBV6-3|TRBJ2-7|NA|NA
TGTGCCAGCAATACCGCTTACGAGCAGTACTTC
CASNTAYEQYF
>TRBV6-1|TRBJ2-4|NA|NA
TGTGCCAGCAGTGCCTCAGGGGGGTCCGGCAATAACATTCAGTACTTC
CASSASGGSGNNIQYF
>TRBV7-8|TRBJ2-1|NA|NA
TGTGTCAGCAATGTTAGCTTTGAGCAGTTCTTC
CVSNVSFEQFF
>TRBV10-2|TRBJ2-7|NA|many
TGCGCCAGCACGCGGGGCGTCTCCTACGAGCAGTACTTC
CASTRGVSYEQYF
>TRBV6-7|TRBJ2-5|TRBD2|NA
TGTGGCAGCAGTTACTCGAGTCATCTAGCGGGAGAAGAGACCCAGTACTTC
CGSSYSSHLAGEETQYF
>TRBV29-1|TRBJ1-4|NA|NA
TGCAGCGTAGGCAATGAAAAACTGTTTTTT
CSVGNEKLFF
>TRBV29-1|TRBJ2-6|NA|NA
TGTAGCGTTGCAGGGTCAGAGGCCAACGTCCTGACTTTC
CSVAGSEANVLTF
>TRBV5-6|TRBJ1-2|TRBD1|NA
TGTACCAGCAGCTTGGGACAGGGGATGCGCCCCCTCTATGACTACACCTTC
CTSSLGQGMRPLYDYTF
>TRBV6-6|TRBJ2-2|TRBD2|NA
TGTGCCAGCAGTTACATGGGAACGGGACTAGCGGGAGCTAAGTCCTTGGAGCTGTTTTTT
CASSYMGTGLAGAKSLELFF
>TRBV6-1|TRBJ2-1|NA|NA
TGTGCCAGCATCCGAGAATATCTCTCCTACAATGAGCAGTTCTTC
CASIREYLSYNEQFF
>TRBV7-8|TRBJ2-5|NA|many
TGTGCCAGCAGCTTAAGAGGACAACCACAAGAGACCCAGTACTTC
CASSLRGQPQETQYF
>TRBV29-1|TRBJ2-2|TRBD2|NA
TGCAGCGTCTATGGGAGAGTGGGTAGCGGGGAGTTGTTTTTT
CSVYGRVGSGELFF
>TRBV11-3|TRBJ2-1|NA|NA
TGTGCGAGCAACCTGCGAACGATGGATGAGCAGTTCTTC
CASNLRTMDEQFF
>TRBV29-1|TRBJ1-2|TRBD1|many
TGCAGCGTTGGTCGACAGGGGCATGGCTACACCTTC
CSVGRQGHGYTF
>TRBV11-1|TRBJ2-6|NA|NA
TGTGCCAGCAGCTTAGGCCGAGTTGGGGCCAACGTCCTGACTTTC
CASSLGRVGANVLTF
>TRBV14|TRBJ1-2|NA|NA
TGTGCAAGCAGCCAGAGGGGGAGTGGATGCAGTCCCTATGGCTACACCTTC
CASSQRGSGCSPYGYTF
>TRBV12-3/TRBV12-4|TRBJ2-1|NA|NA
TGTGCAAGCTCCCGAAGGGGCGGGGATTTACTTAATGAGCAGTTCTTC
CASSRRGGDLLNEQFF
>TRBV7-9|TRBJ1-1|NA|NA
TGTGCCAGCAGCCTTCGGACAGAAATGAAAAATGAAGCTTTCTTT
CASSLRTEMKNEAFF
>TRBV6-6|TRBJ2-1|NA|NA
TGTGCCAGCAGGAGTCAGTCCTACAATAAGCAGTTCTTC
CASRSQSYNKQFF
>TRBV29-1|TRBJ2-5|NA|NA
TGCAGCGTGCCACAGGGATGGATGACCCACTACTTC
CSVPQGWMTHYF
>TRBV12-3/TRBV12-4|TRBJ1-5|NA|NA
TGTGCCAGAACGCGGGGCACCGCAATAAATCAGTACCAGCATTTT
CARTRGTAINQYQHF
>TRBV5-4|TRBJ2-3|TRBD2|NA
TGTTCCAGCAGCTTAGCGGGACTCGGAGATACGCAGTATTTT
CSSSLAGLGDTQYF
>TRBV6-1|TRBJ1-5|NA|once
TGTGCCAGCAGCGATAGGGTCGATCAACCCCAGCATTTT
CASSDRVDQPQHF
>TRBV12-3/TRBV12-4|TRBJ2-5|NA|NA
TGTGCCAGCAGTTTAGGGGATGGAGAGACCCACTATTTC
CASSLGDGETHYF
>TRBV4-3|TRBJ1-2|NA|NA
TGTGCCAGCAGCCAGGCAGGGGCGGAGAGGAACTATGGCTACACCTTC
CASSQAGAERNYGYTF
>TRBV11-1|TRBJ1-6|NA|NA
TGTGCCAACAGCCTGACACTGGTTTCACCCTTCCACTTT
CANSLTLVSPFHF
>TRBV4-2|TRBJ2-1|NA|NA
TGTGCCAGCAGCCAAGATTGGTGGACAGACAGAGTCTACAATGAGCAGTTCTTC
CASSQDWWTDRVYNEQFF
>TRBV4-2|TRBJ2-2|NA|NA
TGTGCCAGCAGCCAAGTGAGAGGGGACACCGGGGAGCTGTTTTTT
CASSQVRGDTGELFF
>TRBV6-6|TRBJ1-3|NA|NA
TGTGCCAGCAGAAGAACAACATGGGGCACTGTAAACACCGTATATTTT
CASRRTTWGTVNTVYF
>TRBV4-1|TRBJ2-3|NA|NA
TGCGCCAGCAGCCAAGAATACGAGGGGGGACCCCATTTC
CASSQEYEGGPHF
>TRBV10-3|TRBJ2-7|NA|NA
TGTGCCATCAGGAGAGATAGGGGGGCTTCCCACGAGCCGTACTTC
CAIRRDRGASHEPYF
>TRBV9|TRBJ2-6|NA|few
TGTGCCAGCAGCGACCATTACTCTGGGGCCAACGTCCTGACTTTC
CASSDHYSGANVLTF
>TRBV7-9|TRBJ2-2|TRBD1|NA
TGTGCCAGCAGCGCCGAGACAGGGATGGTAGGGGAGCTGTTTTTT
CASSAETGMVGELFF
>TRBV2|TRBJ2-2|NA|NA
TGTGCCAGCAGGGGCTCGGTTAACACCGGGCAGCGGTTTTTT
CASRGSVNTGQRFF
>TRBV5-6|TRBJ2-3|NA|NA
TGTGCCAGCAGCATCTACATGGGGTCTAGCACAGATATGCAGTATTTT
CASSIYMGSSTDMQYF
>TRBV2|TRBJ2-6|NA|few
TGTGCCAGTGCTAATAGGGCCCCCTCTGGGGCCAACGTCCTGACTTTC
CASANRAPSGANVLTF
>TRBV7-9|TRBJ1-3|NA|once
TGTGCCAGCCGTGTCGGGAGCTCTGGAAACACCGTATATTTT
CASRVGSSGNTVYF
>TRBV11-1|TRBJ2-1|NA|medium-sized
TGTGCCAGCAGCTCAAACGGGATGAGCAGGTTGTTTAATGAGCAGTTCTTC
CASSSNGMSRLFNEQFF
>TRBV4-2|TRBJ2-1|TRBD2|NA
TGTGCCAGCAGGCCTAGAGGCTCACTAGCGGGTAACAATGAGCAGTTCTTC
CASRPRGSLAGNNEQFF
>TRBV11-2|TRBJ1-2|NA|once
TGTGCCAGCAGATTGGATAGGGGCTATGGCTACACGTTC
CASRLDRGYGYTF
>TRBV4-3|TRBJ1-2|NA|once
TGCGCCAACAGCCAAGTGGGCAACTATGGCTACACCTTC
CANSQVGNYGYTF
>TRBV6-2/TRBV6-3|TRBJ1-1|NA|NA
TGTGCCAGCAGTTACTATGGGAACACTGAAGCTTTCTTT
CASSYYGNTEAFF
>TRBV29-1|TRBJ1-2|NA|NA
TGCAGCGTTGGGGCTCCAACAGGAACTCAAGTGGTTAACTATAGCTACACCTTC
CSVGAPTGTQVVNYSYTF
>TRBV19|TRBJ2-7|NA|NA
TGTACCAGTAGTATACAGAGAGGCTACGAGCAGTACTTC
CTSSIQRGYEQYF
>TRBV11-3|TRBJ2-3|NA|NA
TGTGCCAGCAGCCCCGGGACCTTGAGAAGCGGCACAGATAGGCAATATTTT
CASSPGTLRSGTDRQYF
>TRBV4-3|TRBJ2-7|NA|NA
TGCGCCAGCAGCCAAGAGCTGGGGGGCGAACAGTACTTC
CASSQELGGEQYF
>TRBV29-1|TRBJ2-1|NA|NA
TGCAGCGTTGGGAACAATGAGCATCTCTTC
CSVGNNEHLF
>TRBV6-2/TRBV6-3|TRBJ1-1|NA|NA
TGTTCCAGCAGTTCGGCAGGGCTGAGTTTCTTT
CSSSSAGLSFF
>TRBV12-3/TRBV12-4|TRBJ1-1|NA|NA
TGTGCCAACAGTTCAACCACTGAAGCTTTCTTT
CANSSTTEAFF
>TRBV29-1|TRBJ2-7|NA|once
TGCGGCGTTTTGGGGATTACTTTCTTCGAGCAGTACTTC
CGVLGITFFEQYF